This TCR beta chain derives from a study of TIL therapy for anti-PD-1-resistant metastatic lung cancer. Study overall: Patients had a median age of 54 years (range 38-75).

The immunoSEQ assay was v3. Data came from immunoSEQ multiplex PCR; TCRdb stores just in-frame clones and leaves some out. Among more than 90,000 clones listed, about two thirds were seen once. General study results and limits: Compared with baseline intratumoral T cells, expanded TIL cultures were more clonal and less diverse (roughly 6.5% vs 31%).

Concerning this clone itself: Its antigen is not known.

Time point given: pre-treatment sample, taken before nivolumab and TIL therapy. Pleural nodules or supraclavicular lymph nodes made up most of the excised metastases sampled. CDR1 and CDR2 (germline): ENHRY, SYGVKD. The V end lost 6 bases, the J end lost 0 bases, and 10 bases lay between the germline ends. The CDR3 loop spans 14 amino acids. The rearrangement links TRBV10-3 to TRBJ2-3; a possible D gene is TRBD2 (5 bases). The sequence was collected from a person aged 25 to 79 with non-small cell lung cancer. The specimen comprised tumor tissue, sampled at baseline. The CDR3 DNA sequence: TGTGCCATCAGCCGAGGGCCTAGCACAGATACGCAGTATTTT. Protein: CAISRGPSTDTQYF.